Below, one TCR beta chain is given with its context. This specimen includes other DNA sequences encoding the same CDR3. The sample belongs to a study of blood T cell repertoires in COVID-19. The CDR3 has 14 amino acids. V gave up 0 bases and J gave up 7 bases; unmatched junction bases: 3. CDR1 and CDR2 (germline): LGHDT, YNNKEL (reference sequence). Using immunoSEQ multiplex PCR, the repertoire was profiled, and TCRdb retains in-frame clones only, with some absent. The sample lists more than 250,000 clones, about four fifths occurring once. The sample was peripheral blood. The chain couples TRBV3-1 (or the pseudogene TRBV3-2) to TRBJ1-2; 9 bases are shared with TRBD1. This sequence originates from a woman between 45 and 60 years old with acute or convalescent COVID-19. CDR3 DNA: TGTGCCAGCAGCCAAGAAGGGGACAGGGTTGGCTACACCTTC. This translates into CASSQEGDRVGYTF.